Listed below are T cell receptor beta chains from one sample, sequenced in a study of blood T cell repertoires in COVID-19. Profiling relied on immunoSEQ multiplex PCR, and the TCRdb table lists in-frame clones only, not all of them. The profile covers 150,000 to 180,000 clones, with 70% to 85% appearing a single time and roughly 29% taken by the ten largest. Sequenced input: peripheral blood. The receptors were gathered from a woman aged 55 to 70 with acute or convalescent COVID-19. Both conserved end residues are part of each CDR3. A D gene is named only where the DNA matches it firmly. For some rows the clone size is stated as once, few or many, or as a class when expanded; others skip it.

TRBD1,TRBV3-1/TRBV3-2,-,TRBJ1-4,CASSLPTGETRGKLFF,TGTGCCAGCAGCCTCCCGACAGGGGAGACTCGAGGGAAACTGTTTTTT
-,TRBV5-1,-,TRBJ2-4,CASSMDSGHQNIQYF,TGCGCCAGCAGCATGGATAGCGGCCATCAAAACATTCAGTACTTC
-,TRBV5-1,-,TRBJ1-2,CASSLIVGGSGYGYTF,TGCGCCAGCAGCCTTATCGTCGGGGGTTCGGGGTATGGCTACACCTTC
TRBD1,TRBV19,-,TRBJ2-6,CASSEGQGAANVLTF,TGTGCCAGTAGTGAAGGACAGGGCGCGGCCAACGTCCTGACTTTC
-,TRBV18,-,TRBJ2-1,CASSPPSRTDNEQFF,TGTGCCAGCTCACCACCTAGCAGAACCGACAATGAGCAGTTCTTC
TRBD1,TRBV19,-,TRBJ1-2,CASSRQGGGYTF,TGTGCCAGTAGTCGACAGGGAGGAGGCTACACCTTC
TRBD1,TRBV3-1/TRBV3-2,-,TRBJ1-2,CASTGNRGLYGYTF,TGTGCCAGCACGGGGAACAGGGGACTCTATGGCTACACCTTC
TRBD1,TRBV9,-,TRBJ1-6,CASSAQGDGSPLHF,TGTGCCAGCAGCGCGCAGGGGGACGGTTCACCCCTCCACTTT
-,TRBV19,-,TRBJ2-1,CASKKFAGNNEQFF,TGTGCCAGCAAAAAATTCGCAGGGAACAATGAGCAGTTCTTC
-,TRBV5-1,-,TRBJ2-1,CASSVGIGGAGDEQFF,TGCGCCAGCAGCGTAGGAATTGGCGGGGCCGGGGATGAGCAGTTCTTC
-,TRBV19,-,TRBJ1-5,CASSIESLVQGRQPQHF,TGTGCCAGTAGTATAGAGTCCTTGGTACAGGGCCGGCAGCCCCAGCATTTT
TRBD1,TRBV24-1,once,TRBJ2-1,CATSDPPTGSGRLNEQFF,TGTGCCACCAGTGATCCCCCGACAGGGAGTGGTAGACTCAATGAGCAGTTCTTC
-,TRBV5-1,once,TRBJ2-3,CASSLAQVGGTDTQYF,TGCGCCAGCAGCTTGGCTCAAGTAGGAGGCACAGATACGCAGTATTTT
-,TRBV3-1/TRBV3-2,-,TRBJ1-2,CASSQEAGNYGYTF,TGTGCCAGCAGCCAAGAGGCGGGGAACTATGGCTACACCTTC
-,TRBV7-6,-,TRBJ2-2,CASSRGPILNTGELFF,TGTGCCAGCTCACGGGGTCCCATCTTAAACACCGGGGAGCTGTTTTTT
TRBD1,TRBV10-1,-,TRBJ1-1,CASRRTGNDEAFF,TGCGCCAGCAGGAGGACAGGGAACGATGAAGCTTTCTTT
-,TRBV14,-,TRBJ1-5,CASSLRINQPQHF,TGTGCCAGCAGCCTCAGGATCAATCAGCCCCAGCATTTT
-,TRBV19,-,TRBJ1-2,CASSIDLPAGLSYGYTF,TGTGCCAGTAGTATAGATCTCCCCGCAGGGCTGTCCTATGGCTACACCTTC
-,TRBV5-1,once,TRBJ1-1,CASSFWQGPTPNTEAFF,TGCGCCAGCAGCTTCTGGCAGGGGCCCACCCCGAACACTGAAGCTTTCTTT
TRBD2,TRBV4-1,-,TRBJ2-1,CASSQDPGLGHNEQFF,TGCGCCAGCAGCCAAGATCCGGGACTAGGCCACAATGAGCAGTTCTTC
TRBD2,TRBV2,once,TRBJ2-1,CASRPTSGGWNEQFF,TGTGCCAGCAGACCGACTAGCGGGGGGTGGAATGAGCAGTTCTTC
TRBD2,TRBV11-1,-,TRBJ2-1,CASSFRPRGNEQFF,TGTGCCAGCAGCTTTCGACCGCGGGGGAATGAGCAGTTCTTC
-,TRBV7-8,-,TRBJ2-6,CASSHRIGTRSSGANVLTF,TGTGCCAGCAGTCACAGGATTGGGACACGCTCCTCTGGGGCCAACGTCCTGACTTTC
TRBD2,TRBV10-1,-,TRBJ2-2,CASSESGTSYLTGELFF,TGCGCCAGCAGTGAGTCGGGGACTAGCTACCTCACCGGGGAGCTGTTTTTT
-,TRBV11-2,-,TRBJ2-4,CASSSFTGIAKNIQYF,TGTGCCAGCAGCTCCTTTACAGGGATAGCCAAAAACATTCAGTACTTC
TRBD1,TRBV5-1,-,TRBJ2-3,CASSLGQGGTDTQYF,TGCGCCAGCAGCTTAGGACAGGGTGGCACAGATACGCAGTATTTT
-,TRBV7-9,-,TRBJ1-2,CASSSPGGLVGYTF,TGTGCCAGCAGCTCCCCCGGGGGGTTAGTTGGCTACACCTTC
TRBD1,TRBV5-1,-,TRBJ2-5,CASSTTGGETQYF,TGCGCCAGCAGCACGACAGGGGGCGAGACCCAGTACTTC
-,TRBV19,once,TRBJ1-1,CASRIQGGSTEAFF,TGTGCCAGTAGGATACAGGGAGGTAGCACTGAAGCTTTCTTT
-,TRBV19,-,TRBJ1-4,CASSDPRVNEKLFF,TGTGCCAGTAGTGACCCCCGGGTGAATGAAAAACTGTTTTTT
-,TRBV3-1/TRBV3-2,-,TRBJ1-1,CASSQVGRYGAFF,TGTGCCAGCAGCCAAGTAGGCAGGTATGGAGCTTTCTTT
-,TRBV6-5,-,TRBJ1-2,CASKRVGRYGYTF,TGTGCCAGCAAGAGGGTAGGGCGGTATGGCTACACCTTC
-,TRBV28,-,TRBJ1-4,CASRTPRPDEKLFF,TGTGCCAGCAGAACCCCTAGGCCCGATGAAAAACTGTTTTTT
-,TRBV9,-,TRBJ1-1,CASSPRQNTEAFF,TGTGCCAGCTCCCCGCGGCAGAACACTGAAGCTTTCTTT
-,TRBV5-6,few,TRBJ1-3,CASSLVGKGAGNTIYF,TGTGCCAGCAGCTTGGTTGGGAAGGGGGCTGGAAACACCATATATTTT
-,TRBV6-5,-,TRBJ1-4,CASSTGSVEKLFF,TGTGCCAGCAGCACAGGGTCGGTTGAAAAACTGTTTTTT
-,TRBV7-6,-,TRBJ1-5,CASSLLSSNQPQHF,TGTGCCAGCAGCTTACTATCTAGCAATCAGCCCCAGCATTTT
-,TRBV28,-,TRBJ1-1,CASSLASNTEAFF,TGTGCCAGCAGTTTGGCTTCGAACACTGAAGCTTTCTTT
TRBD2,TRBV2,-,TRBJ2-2,CASRPTSAGELFF,TGTGCCAGCAGACCCACTAGCGCCGGGGAGCTGTTTTTT
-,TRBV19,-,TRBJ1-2,CASIGDTVGYTF,TGTGCCAGTATAGGGGACACGGTTGGCTACACCTTC
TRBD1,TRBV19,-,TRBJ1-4,CASSMYPRDRGEKLFF,TGTGCCAGTAGTATGTACCCTCGGGACAGGGGAGAAAAACTGTTTTTT
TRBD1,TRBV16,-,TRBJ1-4,CASSSPGTGGEKLFF,TGTGCCAGCAGCAGCCCCGGGACAGGGGGAGAAAAACTGTTTTTT
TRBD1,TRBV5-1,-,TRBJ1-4,CASSPPGGNNEKLFF,TGCGCCAGCAGCCCCCCAGGGGGCAATAATGAAAAACTGTTTTTT
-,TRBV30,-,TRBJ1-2,CACQYLDSSGYGYTF,TGTGCCTGCCAGTATTTGGACAGCTCTGGCTATGGCTACACCTTC
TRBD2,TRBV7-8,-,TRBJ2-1,CASSLELAGALSSYNEQFF,TGTGCCAGCAGCTTAGAACTAGCGGGGGCCCTAAGCTCCTACAATGAGCAGTTCTTC
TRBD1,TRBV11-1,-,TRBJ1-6,CASSIRQGDSPLHF,TGTGCCAGCAGCATCAGACAGGGCGATTCACCCCTCCACTTT
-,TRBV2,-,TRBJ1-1,CASSPGSLAFF,TGTGCCAGCAGCCCGGGTTCTCTGGCTTTCTTT
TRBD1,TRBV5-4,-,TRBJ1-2,CASSRTGGSHYGYTF,TGTGCCAGCAGCAGAACAGGGGGATCCCACTATGGCTACACCTTC
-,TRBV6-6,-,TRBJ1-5,CASKGFDRANQPQHF,TGTGCCAGCAAGGGGTTCGACCGGGCTAATCAGCCCCAGCATTTT
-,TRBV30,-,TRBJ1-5,CAWRGRGTPQHF,TGTGCCTGGAGGGGAAGGGGCACGCCCCAGCATTTT
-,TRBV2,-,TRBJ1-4,CASTRAPNEKLFF,TGTGCCAGCACCAGGGCCCCTAATGAAAAACTGTTTTTT
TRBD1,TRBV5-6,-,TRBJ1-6,CASSYGTGGGSPLHF,TGTGCCAGCAGCTATGGGACAGGGGGAGGCTCACCCCTCCACTTT
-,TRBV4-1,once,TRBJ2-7,CASSAPGSPDYEQYF,TGCGCCAGCAGCGCCCCAGGGTCGCCGGATTACGAGCAGTACTTC
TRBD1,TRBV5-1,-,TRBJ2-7,CASSPLGTAYEQYF,TGCGCCAGCAGCCCGCTAGGGACAGCCTACGAGCAGTACTTC